The 15 T cell receptor beta chains presented below share a single source sample, sequenced in a study of T cells in Graves' hyperthyroidism and ophthalmopathy. There were TCR beta CDR3 regions amplified from RNA transcripts. HTBI primers drove first-round RT-PCR of the TCR CDR3. TCRdb fed the multiplex PCR reads into MiXCR, producing one record per CDR3 protein. Found here are fewer than 350,000 distinct CDR3 sequences, roughly 19% of them singletons; the top ten hold approximately 35%. Sequenced input: blood. The source of these receptors is a man between 45 and 60 years old with Graves' ophthalmopathy.

This clonotype has just one count. The chain has TRBV20-1 and TRBJ1-2; D gene unclear. Trimming shortened V by 6 bases and J by 2 bases, and 22 bases separated the two germline ends. Germline V gene lookup returns CDR1 DFQATT and CDR2 SNEGSKA (reference sequence). There are 16 residues in the CDR3. CDR3 protein: CSAPGERHGLNYGYTF. In DNA, the CDR3 is TGCAGTGCCCCAGGAGAGAGGCACGGATTAAACTATGGCTACACCTTC.

This clonotype was counted many times. The rearrangement joins TRBV5-6 to TRBJ1-2, with 7 bases that match TRBD1. The CDR3 length is 15 residues. V lost 1 base, J lost 2 bases, and 5 bases stayed unmatched. Germline lookup yields CDR1 SGHDT and CDR2 YYEEEE. The CDR3 region has the DNA TGTGCCAGCAGCTTGCCGGGACAGCAAAACTATGGCTACACCTTC. Encoded protein: CASSLPGQQNYGYTF.

This clonotype showed up just a few times. V gene TRBV6-2 or TRBV6-3 combines with J gene TRBJ1-2, with a tentative D call TRBD1 (6 bases). The germline V gene has CDR1 MNHEY and CDR2 SVGEGT. Trimming shortened V by 2 bases and J by 6 bases, and 10 bases separated the two germline ends. This CDR3 contains 13 residues. The CDR3 loop reads CASSYGGRDGYTF. DNA for the CDR3: TGTGCCAGCAGTTACGGGGGCCGTGATGGCTACACCTTC.

This clonotype was detected a few times. This chain joins TRBV6-6 and TRBJ1-5; D ambiguous. The CDR3 extends over 14 amino acids. The germline CDR1 and CDR2 sequences are MNHNY and SVGAGI (reference sequence). Trimming removed 2 bases from V and 3 bases from J, with 8 bases in between. The CDR3 coding sequence is TGTGCCAGCAGTTACCCCGGAAACAATCAGCCCCAGCATTTT. Its protein is CASSYPGNNQPQHF.

The chain links TRBV12-3 or TRBV12-4 to TRBJ2-7; D ambiguous. The ends were cut back, 5 bases at V and 3 bases at J, with 11 bases in the middle. The CDR3 is 13 amino acids. CDR3 bases: TGTGCCAGCAGTCCTGGTGCGTTCTACGAGCAGTACTTC. Translation gives CASSPGAFYEQYF.

This clonotype was picked up many times. V gene TRBV3-1 combines with J gene TRBJ1-1; D remains unclear. From germline, CDR1 is LGHDT and CDR2 YNNKEL (reference sequence). This CDR3 is 16 amino acids long. The V gene lost 1 base and the J gene lost 3 bases, with 15 bases spanning the gap. The CDR3 spells CASSQALSSRYTEAFF. CDR3 nucleotide sequence: TGTGCCAGCAGCCAAGCACTCAGCTCCAGGTACACTGAAGCTTTCTTT.

This clonotype was seen repeatedly, ten times or more. The V gene is TRBV28, the J gene TRBJ2-7; TRBD1 agrees at 7 bases. The CDR3 is made up of 14 amino acids. Losses at the gene ends were 7 bases for V and 2 bases for J; bases not matched to a gene: 8. The V gene's germline CDR1 is MDHEN and CDR2 SYDVKM. The CDR3 nucleotides read TGTGCCAGCAACCCCCGGACAGGCCCCTACGAGCAGTACTTC. It is translated as CASNPRTGPYEQYF.

The chain links TRBV6-1 to TRBJ2-7, with D perhaps given as TRBD1 or TRBD2 (5 bases each). The CDR3 loop spans 13 amino acids. From germline, CDR1 is MNHNS and CDR2 SASEGT. Trimming removed 6 bases from V and 7 bases from J, with 16 bases in between. The CDR3 is CASRSGRWEEQYF. In DNA form, the CDR3 reads TGTGCCAGCAGGTCGGGACGGTGGGAAGAGCAGTACTTC.

The V gene is TRBV2, the J gene TRBJ2-5, with TRBD2 identical over 11 bases. Germline CDR1 SNHLY, CDR2 FYNNEI. CDR3 length equals 16 residues. The junction had 4 bases not matched to a gene; V was cut back by 4 bases and J by 0 bases. The CDR3 loop is CASSAKTSGNQETQYF. The DNA of the CDR3 is TGTGCCAGCAGTGCGAAGACTAGCGGGAACCAAGAGACCCAGTACTTC.

This clonotype has just a few counts. This chain joins TRBV28 and TRBJ2-7; TRBD1 agrees at 7 bases. The V segment lost 8 bases and the J segment 4 bases; nucleotides outside the gene matches: 8. The CDR3 length is 13 residues. The V gene's germline CDR1 is MDHEN and CDR2 SYDVKM. CDR3 nucleotides: TGTGCCAGCGGGGCAGGGGGTAGGTACGAGCAGTACTTC. It yields the protein CASGAGGRYEQYF.

The rearrangement uses TRBV19 and TRBJ1-4, with a possible D match to TRBD1 (6 bases). The V end was cut by 6 bases, the J end by 8 bases, with 16 bases between. The CDR3 has 14 residues. CDR1 and CDR2 (germline): LNHDA, SQIVND (reference sequence). The CDR3, as DNA: TGTGCCAGTAGGATCGGTCTCAGGGGAGAAAAACTGTTTTTT. Translation gives CASRIGLRGEKLFF.

This clonotype was found a few times. The chain joins TRBV29-1 to TRBJ1-5; tentative D call: TRBD1 (5 bases). The ends were cut back, 7 bases at V and 4 bases at J, with 14 bases in the middle. There are 13 residues in the CDR3. CDR1 SQVTM and CDR2 ANQGSEA come from the germline V gene. CDR3 sequence reads: CSAAGTENQPQHF. The CDR3 coding sequence is TGCAGCGCTGCCGGGACGGAAAATCAGCCCCAGCATTTT.

In its sample, this clonotype was seen a few times. The gene calls are TRBV9 and TRBJ1-3, with TRBD1 identical over 8 bases. Germline V gene lookup returns CDR1 SGDLS and CDR2 YYNGEE. The CDR3 sequence is 16 residues long. V shed 4 bases, J shed 4 bases, and the junction held 10 bases outside the gene matches. The CDR3 bases are TGTGCCAGCAGCTCCGCCCGGACAGGGAGCGGAAACACCATATATTTT. It is translated as CASSSARTGSGNTIYF.

The chain combines TRBV27 with TRBJ1-1, with D possibly being TRBD1 (6 bases). The germline V gene encodes CDR1 MNHEY and CDR2 SMNVEV (reference sequence). V lost 5 bases and J lost 8, with 15 bases in between. The CDR3 has 13 residues. CDR3 nucleotide sequence: TGTGCCAGCAGTCCTCTGGGGGCGGGAGAAGCTTTCTTT. This sequence encodes CASSPLGAGEAFF.

This clonotype was detected ten times or more. J is TRBJ2-3 and V is TRBV5-1; no clear D. Germline assignment: CDR1 SGHRS and CDR2 YFSETQ. The CDR3 has 13 residues. V was cut by 2 bases and J by 6 bases, with 10 bases left in between. The CDR3 bases are TGCGCCAGCAGCTTCCCCGTCGGGGATACGCAGTATTTT. This encodes CASSFPVGDTQYF.